Listed below are T cell receptor beta chains from one sample, sequenced in a study of blood T cell repertoires in COVID-19. The method was immunoSEQ multiplex PCR; TCRdb's version includes in-frame clones alone and lacks a portion of them. The sample lists 120,000 to 150,000 clones; more than 70% were seen once. Sequenced material: peripheral blood. These receptors originate from a human donor in a cohort sampled during active COVID-19. The CDR3 runs from the conserved cysteine through the conserved F or W. D genes are given only for firm matches. Expanded clones are given a class, and other clones once, few, many or no size at all.

j_call d_call v_call clone_size cdr3_nt cdr3_aa
TRBJ1-1 TRBD1 TRBV10-3 many TGTGCCACCAGTCTCACAGGGGGCTCTGAAGCTTTCTTT CATSLTGGSEAFF
TRBJ1-2 TRBD1 TRBV6-4 . TGTGCCAGCAGTCCCACGGGACAGGGGGCGTTTGGCTACACCTTC CASSPTGQGAFGYTF
TRBJ1-4 . TRBV30 once TGTGCCTGGAGTGGAGGAACGGGTAATGAAAAACTGTTTTTT CAWSGGTGNEKLFF
TRBJ1-6 . TRBV4-1 . TGCGCCAGCAGCCAGGGAGGACCGACGAGCTCCTATAATTCACCCCTCCACTTT CASSQGGPTSSYNSPLHF
TRBJ1-4 . TRBV19 . TGTGCCAGTCAGGAGGAATACGAAAAACTGTTTTTT CASQEEYEKLFF
TRBJ2-7 . TRBV7-2 . TGTGCCAGCAGCTTAGGACTAGGGGGCAGGGGGGCCTACGAGCAGTACTTC CASSLGLGGRGAYEQYF
TRBJ1-2 . TRBV6-1 . TGTGCCAGCAGTGACACGGGAGGCTATGGCTACACCTTC CASSDTGGYGYTF
TRBJ1-2 . TRBV5-4 . TGTGCCAGCAGCCTTAGAACCAACTATGGCTACACCTTC CASSLRTNYGYTF
TRBJ1-1 TRBD1 TRBV19 . TGTGCCAGTAGTATAGCTCTGTTACAGGGGGCGGTTAGGGCTGAAGCTTTCTTT CASSIALLQGAVRAEAFF
TRBJ2-5 . TRBV6-5 . TGTGCCATTCCAGGCGACGTGGAGACCCAGTACTTC CAIPGDVETQYF
TRBJ1-3 TRBD1 TRBV5-1 . TGCGCCAGCAGCCTGGGACAGACTGGAAACACCATATATTTT CASSLGQTGNTIYF
TRBJ1-2 TRBD1 TRBV12-3/TRBV12-4 . TGTGCCAGCAGTTACGACAGGGGGTATGGCTACACCTTC CASSYDRGYGYTF
TRBJ1-1 TRBD1 TRBV5-5 . TGTGCCAGCAGCAGGGGAGGACAGGGGACGCGTGAAGCTTTCTTT CASSRGGQGTREAFF
TRBJ1-2 TRBD1 TRBV4-3 . TGCGCCAGCAGCCAAGGACAGGGGGCGTATGGCTACACCTTC CASSQGQGAYGYTF
TRBJ1-1 . TRBV7-2 . TGTGCCAGCAGCTTAGCGAACAGGGCTGAAGCTTTCTTT CASSLANRAEAFF
TRBJ2-5 . TRBV9 few TGTGCCAGCAGCGTTGAGGGTCGAGAGACCCAGTACTTC CASSVEGRETQYF
TRBJ2-7 . TRBV5-4 . TGTGCTTGGGGGGAAGAATACGAGCAGTACTTC CAWGEEYEQYF
TRBJ2-1 TRBD2 TRBV4-2 . TGTGCCAGCAGCCACGCGGGGGGTACTTACAATGAGCAGTTCTTC CASSHAGGTYNEQFF
TRBJ2-3 . TRBV2 . TGTGCCAGCAGTGAAGGGTGGGGCAGGGCAGATACGCAGTATTTT CASSEGWGRADTQYF
TRBJ2-5 . TRBV6-5 . TGTGCCAGCAGTTACGCATCCGGGGGCCAAGAGACCCAGTACTTC CASSYASGGQETQYF